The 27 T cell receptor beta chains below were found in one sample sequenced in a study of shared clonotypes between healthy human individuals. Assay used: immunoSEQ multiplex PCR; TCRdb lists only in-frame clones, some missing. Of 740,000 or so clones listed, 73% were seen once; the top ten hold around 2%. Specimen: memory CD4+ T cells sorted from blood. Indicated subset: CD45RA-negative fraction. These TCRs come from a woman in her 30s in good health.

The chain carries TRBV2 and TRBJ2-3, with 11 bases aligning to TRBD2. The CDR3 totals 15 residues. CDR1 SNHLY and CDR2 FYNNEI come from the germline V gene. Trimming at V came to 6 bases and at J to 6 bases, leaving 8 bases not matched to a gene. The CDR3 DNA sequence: TGTGCCAGCAGAGTGACTAGCGGGATGCGCGATACGCAGTATTTT. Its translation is CASRVTSGMRDTQYF.

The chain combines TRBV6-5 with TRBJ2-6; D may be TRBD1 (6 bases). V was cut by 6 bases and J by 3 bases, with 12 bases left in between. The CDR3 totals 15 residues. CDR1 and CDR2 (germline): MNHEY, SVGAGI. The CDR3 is CASRETGSGANVLTF. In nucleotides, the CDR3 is TGTGCCAGCAGGGAAACAGGGAGTGGGGCCAACGTCCTGACTTTC.

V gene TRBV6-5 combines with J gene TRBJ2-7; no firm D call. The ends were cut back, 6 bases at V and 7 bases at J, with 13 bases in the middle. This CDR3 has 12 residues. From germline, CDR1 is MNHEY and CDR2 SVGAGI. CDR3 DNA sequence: TGTGCCAGCAGAAAGATAGCTGGAGAGCAGTACTTC. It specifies CASRKIAGEQYF.

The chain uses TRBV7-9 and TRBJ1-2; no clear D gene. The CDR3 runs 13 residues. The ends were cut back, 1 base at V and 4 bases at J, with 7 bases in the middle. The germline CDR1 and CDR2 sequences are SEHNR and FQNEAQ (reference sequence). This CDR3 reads CASSLGPSYGYTF. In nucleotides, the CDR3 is TGTGCCAGCAGCTTAGGACCGAGCTATGGCTACACCTTC. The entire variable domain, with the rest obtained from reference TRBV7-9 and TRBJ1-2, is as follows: DTGVSQNPRHKITKRGQNVTFRCDPISEHNRLYWYRQTLGQGPEFLTYFQNEAQLEKSRLLSDRFSAERPKGSFSTLEIQRTEQGDSAMYLCASSLGPSYGYTFGSGTRLTVV.

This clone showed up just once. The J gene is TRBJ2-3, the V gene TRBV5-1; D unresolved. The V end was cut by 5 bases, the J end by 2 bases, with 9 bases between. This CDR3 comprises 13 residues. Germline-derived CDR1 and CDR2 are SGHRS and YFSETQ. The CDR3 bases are TGCGCCAGCAGTGTGGGGTCCACAGATACGCAGTATTTT. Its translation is CASSVGSTDTQYF.

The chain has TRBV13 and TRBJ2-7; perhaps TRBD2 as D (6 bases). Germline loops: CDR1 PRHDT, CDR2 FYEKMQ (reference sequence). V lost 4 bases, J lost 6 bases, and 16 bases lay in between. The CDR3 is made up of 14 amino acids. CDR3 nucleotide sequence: TGTGCCAGCAGCTCCCGGATGAGGGGAGGCGAGCAGTACTTC. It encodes CASSSRMRGGEQYF.

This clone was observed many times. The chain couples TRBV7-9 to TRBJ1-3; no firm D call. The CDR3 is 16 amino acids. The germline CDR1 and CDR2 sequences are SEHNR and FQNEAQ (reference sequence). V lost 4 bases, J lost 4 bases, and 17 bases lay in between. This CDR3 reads CASSSWETEEGNTIYF. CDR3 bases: TGTGCCAGCAGCTCCTGGGAAACTGAAGAGGGAAACACCATATATTTT.

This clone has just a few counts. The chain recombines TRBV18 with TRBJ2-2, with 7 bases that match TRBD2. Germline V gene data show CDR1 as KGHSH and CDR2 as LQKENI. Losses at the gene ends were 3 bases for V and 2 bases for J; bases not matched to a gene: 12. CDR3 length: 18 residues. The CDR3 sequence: CASSPYRVGLGNTGELFF. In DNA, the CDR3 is TGTGCCAGCTCACCTTATCGCGTCGGACTAGGAAACACCGGGGAGCTGTTTTTT.

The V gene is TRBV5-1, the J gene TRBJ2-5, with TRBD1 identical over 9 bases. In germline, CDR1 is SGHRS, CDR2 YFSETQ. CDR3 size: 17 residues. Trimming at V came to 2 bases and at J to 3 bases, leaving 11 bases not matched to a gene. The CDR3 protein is CASSFGTLQGAEETQYF. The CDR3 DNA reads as TGCGCCAGCAGCTTCGGGACTCTACAGGGGGCGGAAGAGACCCAGTACTTC.

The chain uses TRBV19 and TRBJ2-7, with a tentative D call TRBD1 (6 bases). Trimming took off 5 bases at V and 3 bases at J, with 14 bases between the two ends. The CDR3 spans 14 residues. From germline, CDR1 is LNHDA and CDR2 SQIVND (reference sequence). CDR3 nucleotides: TGTGCCAGTAGTCTTCGGACAGAGAGCTACGAGCAGTACTTC. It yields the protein CASSLRTESYEQYF.

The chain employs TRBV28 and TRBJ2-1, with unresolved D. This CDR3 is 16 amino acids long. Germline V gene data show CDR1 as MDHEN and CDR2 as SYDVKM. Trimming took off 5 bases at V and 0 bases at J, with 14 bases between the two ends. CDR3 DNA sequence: TGTGCCAGCAGTACCCGGTCACAGAGCTCCTACAATGAGCAGTTCTTC. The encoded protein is CASSTRSQSSYNEQFF.

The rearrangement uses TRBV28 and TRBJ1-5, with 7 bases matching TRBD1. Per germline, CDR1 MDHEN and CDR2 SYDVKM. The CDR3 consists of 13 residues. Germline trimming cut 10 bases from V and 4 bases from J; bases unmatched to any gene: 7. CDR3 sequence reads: CATLQGNNQPQHF. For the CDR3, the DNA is TGTGCCACCTTACAGGGGAATAATCAGCCCCAGCATTTT.

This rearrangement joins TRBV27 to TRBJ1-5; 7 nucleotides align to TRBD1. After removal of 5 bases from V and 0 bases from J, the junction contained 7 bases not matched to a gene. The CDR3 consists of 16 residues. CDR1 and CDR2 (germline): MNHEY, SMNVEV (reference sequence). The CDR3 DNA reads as TGTGCCAGCAGTCGTATTGGGACAGTTAGCAATCAGCCCCAGCATTTT. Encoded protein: CASSRIGTVSNQPQHF.

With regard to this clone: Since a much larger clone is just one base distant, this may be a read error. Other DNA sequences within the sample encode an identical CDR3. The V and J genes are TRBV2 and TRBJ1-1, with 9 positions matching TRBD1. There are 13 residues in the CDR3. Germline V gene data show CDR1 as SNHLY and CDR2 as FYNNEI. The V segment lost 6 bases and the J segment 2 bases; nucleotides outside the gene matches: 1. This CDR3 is CASRGQGNTEAFF. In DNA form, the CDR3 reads TGTGCCAGCAGGGGACAGGGAAACACTGAAGCTTTCTTT.

The CDR3 nucleotides read TGTGCCAGTAGTCCCGGGACAGTTTATAGCAATCAGCCCCAGCATTTT. Protein product: CASSPGTVYSNQPQHF. J is TRBJ1-5 and V is TRBV19, with TRBD1 identical over 7 bases. The CDR3 length is 16 residues. CDR1 and CDR2 from the germline V gene are LNHDA and SQIVND (reference sequence). The V gene end was trimmed by 5 bases and the J gene end by 0 bases; junction bases not matched to a gene: 7.

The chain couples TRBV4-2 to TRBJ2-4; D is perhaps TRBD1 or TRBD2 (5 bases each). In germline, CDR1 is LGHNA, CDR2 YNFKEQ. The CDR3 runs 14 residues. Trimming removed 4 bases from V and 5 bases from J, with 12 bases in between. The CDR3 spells CASSPSEGQNIQYF. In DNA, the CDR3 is TGTGCCAGCAGCCCCTCCGAGGGACAAAACATTCAGTACTTC.

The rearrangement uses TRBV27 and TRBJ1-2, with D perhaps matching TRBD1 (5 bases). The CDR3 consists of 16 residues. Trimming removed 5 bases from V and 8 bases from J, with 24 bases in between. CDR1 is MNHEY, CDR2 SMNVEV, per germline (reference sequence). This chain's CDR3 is CASSPSRGRVRYGYTF. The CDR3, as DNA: TGTGCCAGCAGTCCCAGCCGGGGCAGGGTTCGATACGGCTACACCTTC.

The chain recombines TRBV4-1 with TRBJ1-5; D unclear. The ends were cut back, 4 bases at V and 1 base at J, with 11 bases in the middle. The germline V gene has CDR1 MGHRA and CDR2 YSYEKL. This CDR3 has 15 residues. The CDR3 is CASSPQGWSNQPQHF. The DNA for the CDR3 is TGCGCCAGCAGCCCACAAGGGTGGAGCAATCAGCCCCAGCATTTT.

The CDR3 sequence is CASSHIWTYEQYF. As DNA, the CDR3 is TGTGCCAGCAGCCACATCTGGACGTACGAGCAGTACTTC. The rearrangement joins TRBV11-2 to TRBJ2-7; D is unresolved. The V end lost 5 bases, the J end lost 4 bases, and 12 bases lay between the germline ends. CDR3 length: 13 amino acids. CDR1 and CDR2 (germline): SGHAT, FQNNGV.

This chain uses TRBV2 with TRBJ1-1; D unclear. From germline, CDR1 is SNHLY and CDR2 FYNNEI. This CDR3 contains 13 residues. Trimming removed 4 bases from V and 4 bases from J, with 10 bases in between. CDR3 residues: CASSAFLGTEAFF. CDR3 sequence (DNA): TGTGCCAGCAGTGCCTTCCTGGGCACTGAAGCTTTCTTT.

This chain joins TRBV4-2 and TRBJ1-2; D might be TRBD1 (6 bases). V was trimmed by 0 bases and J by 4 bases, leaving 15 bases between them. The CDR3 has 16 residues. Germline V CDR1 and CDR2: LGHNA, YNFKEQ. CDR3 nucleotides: TGTGCCAGCAGCCAAGATCCCACGACAGGACGCTATGGCTACACCTTC. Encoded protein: CASSQDPTTGRYGYTF.

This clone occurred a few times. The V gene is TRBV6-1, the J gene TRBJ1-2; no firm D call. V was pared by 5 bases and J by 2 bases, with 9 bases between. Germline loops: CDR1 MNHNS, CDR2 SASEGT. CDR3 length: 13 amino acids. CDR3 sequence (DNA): TGTGCCAGCAGTAGACAACTAAACTATGGCTACACCTTC. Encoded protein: CASSRQLNYGYTF.

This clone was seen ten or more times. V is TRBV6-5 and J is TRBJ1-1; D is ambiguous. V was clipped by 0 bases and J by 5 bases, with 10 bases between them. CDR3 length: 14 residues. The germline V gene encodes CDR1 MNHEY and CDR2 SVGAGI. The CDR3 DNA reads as TGTGCCAGCAGTTACTCGATAGCGGGTACTGAAGCTTTCTTT. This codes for CASSYSIAGTEAFF.

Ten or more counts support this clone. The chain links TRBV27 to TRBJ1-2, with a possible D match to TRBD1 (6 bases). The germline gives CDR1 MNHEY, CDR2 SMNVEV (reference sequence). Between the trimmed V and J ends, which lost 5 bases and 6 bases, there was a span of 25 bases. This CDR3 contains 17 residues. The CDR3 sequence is CASSPSRDTSEGNGYTF. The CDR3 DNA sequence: TGTGCCAGCAGTCCGTCCCGGGACACCTCTGAGGGGAATGGCTACACCTTC.

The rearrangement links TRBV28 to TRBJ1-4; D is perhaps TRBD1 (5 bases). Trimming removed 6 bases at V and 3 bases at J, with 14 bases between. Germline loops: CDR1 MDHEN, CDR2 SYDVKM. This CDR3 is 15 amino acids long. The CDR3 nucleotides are TGTGCCAGCAGCCCCTTGGGGGATGCTAATGAAAAACTGTTTTTT. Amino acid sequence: CASSPLGDANEKLFF.

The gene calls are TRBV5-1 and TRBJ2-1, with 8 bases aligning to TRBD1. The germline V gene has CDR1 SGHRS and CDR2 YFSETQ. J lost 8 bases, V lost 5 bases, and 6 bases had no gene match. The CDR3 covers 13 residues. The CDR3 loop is CASRKKTGDEQFF. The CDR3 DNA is TGCGCCAGCAGAAAGAAGACAGGGGATGAGCAGTTCTTC.

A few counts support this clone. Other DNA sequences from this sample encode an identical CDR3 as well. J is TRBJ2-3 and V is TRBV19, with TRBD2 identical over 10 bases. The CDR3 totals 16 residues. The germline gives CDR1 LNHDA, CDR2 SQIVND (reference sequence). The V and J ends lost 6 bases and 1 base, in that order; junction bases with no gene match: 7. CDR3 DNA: TGTGCCAGTAGCGATCCGGGGACTAGCGGCACAGATACGCAGTATTTT. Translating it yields CASSDPGTSGTDTQYF.